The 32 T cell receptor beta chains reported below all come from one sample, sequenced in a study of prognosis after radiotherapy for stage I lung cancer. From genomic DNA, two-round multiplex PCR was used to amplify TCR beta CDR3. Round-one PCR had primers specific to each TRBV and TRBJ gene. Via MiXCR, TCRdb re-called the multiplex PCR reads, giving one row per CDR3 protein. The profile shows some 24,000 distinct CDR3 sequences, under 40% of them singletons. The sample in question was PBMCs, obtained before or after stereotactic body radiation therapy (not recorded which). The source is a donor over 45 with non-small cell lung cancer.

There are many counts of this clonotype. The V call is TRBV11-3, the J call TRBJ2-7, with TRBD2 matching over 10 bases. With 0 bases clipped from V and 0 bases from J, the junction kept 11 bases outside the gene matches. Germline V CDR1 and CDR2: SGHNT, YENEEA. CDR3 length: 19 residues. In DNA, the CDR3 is TGTGCCAGCAGCTTAGATCCCGCTAGCGGGGGAGTAGTCTCCTACGAGCAGTACTTC. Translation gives CASSLDPASGGVVSYEQYF.

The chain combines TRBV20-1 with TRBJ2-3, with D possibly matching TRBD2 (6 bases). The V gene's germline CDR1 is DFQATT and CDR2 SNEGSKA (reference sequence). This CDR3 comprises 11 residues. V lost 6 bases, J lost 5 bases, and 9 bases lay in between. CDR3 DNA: TGCAGTGCCTCGACTAGAGATACGCAGTATTTT. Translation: CSASTRDTQYF.

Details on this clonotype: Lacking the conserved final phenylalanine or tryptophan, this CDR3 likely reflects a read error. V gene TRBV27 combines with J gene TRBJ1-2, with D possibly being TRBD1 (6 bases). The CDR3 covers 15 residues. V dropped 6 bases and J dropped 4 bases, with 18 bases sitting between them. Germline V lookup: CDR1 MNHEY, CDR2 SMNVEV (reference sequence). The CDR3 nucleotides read TGTGCCAGCAGGAGAGGACAGAGATATAGCTATGGCTACACCTTA. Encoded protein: CASRRGQRYSYGYTL.

CDR3: CASSYMGLGEFF. The CDR3 DNA follows: TGTGCCAGCAGTTACATGGGATTGGGTGAGTTCTTC. The gene calls are TRBV6-4 and TRBJ2-1; D not resolved. Germline CDR1 and CDR2: MRHNA and SNTAGT. V lost 5 bases to trimming and J lost 14 bases, with 16 bases between them. CDR3 length: 12 residues.

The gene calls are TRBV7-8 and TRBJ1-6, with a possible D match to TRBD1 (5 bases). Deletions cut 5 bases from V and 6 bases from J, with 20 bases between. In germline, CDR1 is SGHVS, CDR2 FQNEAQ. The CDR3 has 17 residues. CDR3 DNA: TGTGCCAGCAGCACCCAGAGTTCGGGACGGGTTAATTCACCCCTCCACTTT. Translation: CASSTQSSGRVNSPLHF.

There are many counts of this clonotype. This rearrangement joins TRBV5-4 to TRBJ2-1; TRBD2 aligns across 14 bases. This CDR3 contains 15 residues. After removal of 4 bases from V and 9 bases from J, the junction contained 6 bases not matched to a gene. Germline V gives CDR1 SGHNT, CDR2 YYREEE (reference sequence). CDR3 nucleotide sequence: TGTGCCAGCAGCCCCTCGACTAGCGGGGGGGGTGAGCAGTTCTTC. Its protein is CASSPSTSGGGEQFF.

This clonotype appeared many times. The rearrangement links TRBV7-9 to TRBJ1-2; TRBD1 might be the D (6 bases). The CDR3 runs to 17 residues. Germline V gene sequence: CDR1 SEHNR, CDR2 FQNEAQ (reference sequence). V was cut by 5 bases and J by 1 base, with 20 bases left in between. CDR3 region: CASSTNSWGADNYGYTF. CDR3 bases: TGTGCCAGCAGCACTAATAGCTGGGGGGCGGATAACTATGGCTACACCTTC.

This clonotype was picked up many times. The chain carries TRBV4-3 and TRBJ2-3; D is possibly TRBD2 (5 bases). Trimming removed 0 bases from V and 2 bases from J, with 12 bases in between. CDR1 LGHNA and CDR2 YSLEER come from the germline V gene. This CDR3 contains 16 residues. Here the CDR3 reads CASSQEWAGVTDTQYF. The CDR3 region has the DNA TGCGCCAGCAGCCAAGAATGGGCCGGGGTCACAGATACGCAGTATTTT.

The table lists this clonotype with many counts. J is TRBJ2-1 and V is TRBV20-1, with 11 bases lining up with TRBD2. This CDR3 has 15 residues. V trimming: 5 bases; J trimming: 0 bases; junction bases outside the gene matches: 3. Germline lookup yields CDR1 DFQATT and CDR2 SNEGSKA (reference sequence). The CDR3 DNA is TGCAGTGCTTCCGGACTAGCGGGCTCCTACAATGAGCAGTTCTTC. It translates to CSASGLAGSYNEQFF.

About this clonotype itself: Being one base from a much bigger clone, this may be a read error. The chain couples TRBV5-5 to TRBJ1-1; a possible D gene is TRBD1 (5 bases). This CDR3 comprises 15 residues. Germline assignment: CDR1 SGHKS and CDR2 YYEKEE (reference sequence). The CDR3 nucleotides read TGTGCCTGCAGCTGGGCGGGGACGGTGAACACTGAAGCTTTCTTT. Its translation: CACSWAGTVNTEAFF.

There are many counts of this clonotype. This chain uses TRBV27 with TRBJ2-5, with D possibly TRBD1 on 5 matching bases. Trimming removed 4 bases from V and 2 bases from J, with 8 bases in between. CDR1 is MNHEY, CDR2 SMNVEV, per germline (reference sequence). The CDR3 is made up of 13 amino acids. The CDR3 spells CASSSTVQETQYF. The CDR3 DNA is TGTGCCAGCAGTTCGACAGTACAAGAGACCCAGTACTTC.

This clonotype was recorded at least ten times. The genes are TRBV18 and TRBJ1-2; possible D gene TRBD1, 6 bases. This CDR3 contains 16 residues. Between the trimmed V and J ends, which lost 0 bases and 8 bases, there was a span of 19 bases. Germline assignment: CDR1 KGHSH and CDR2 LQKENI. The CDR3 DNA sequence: TGTGCCAGCTCACCACCTTCGGCAGGGGATTCGGTCGGCTACACCTTC. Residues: CASSPPSAGDSVGYTF.

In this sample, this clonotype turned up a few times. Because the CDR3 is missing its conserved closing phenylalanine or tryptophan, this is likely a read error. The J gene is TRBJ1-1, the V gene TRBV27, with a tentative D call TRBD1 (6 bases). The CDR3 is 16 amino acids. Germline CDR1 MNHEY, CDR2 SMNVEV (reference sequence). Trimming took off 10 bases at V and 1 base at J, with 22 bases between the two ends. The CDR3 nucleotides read TGTGCCACAGCAGGACGGGGGCGGATGAGGAACACTGAAGCTTTCCTT. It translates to CATAGRGRMRNTEAFL.

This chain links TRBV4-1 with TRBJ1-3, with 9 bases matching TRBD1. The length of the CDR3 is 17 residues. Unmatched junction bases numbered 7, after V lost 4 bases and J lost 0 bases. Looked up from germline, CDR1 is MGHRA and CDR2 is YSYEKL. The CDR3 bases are TGCGCCAGCAGCCCCTGGGACAGGGCCTCCTCTGGAAACACCATATATTTT. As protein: CASSPWDRASSGNTIYF.

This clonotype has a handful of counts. The CDR3 sequence is CASSPRDRGNEKLFF. The CDR3 DNA reads as TGCGCCAGCAGCCCGAGGGACAGGGGAAATGAAAAACTGTTTTTT. The V gene is TRBV4-3, the J gene TRBJ1-4, with 10 positions matching TRBD1. The germline CDR1 and CDR2 sequences are LGHNA and YSLEER. The CDR3 sequence is 15 residues long. With V trimmed by 4 bases and J by 5 bases, 4 bases remained unmatched.

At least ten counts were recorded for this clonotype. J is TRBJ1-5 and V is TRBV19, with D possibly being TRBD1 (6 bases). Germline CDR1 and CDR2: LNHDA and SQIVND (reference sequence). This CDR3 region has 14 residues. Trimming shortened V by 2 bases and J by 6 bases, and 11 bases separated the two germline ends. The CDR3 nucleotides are TGTGCCAGTAGTATACTGGGGGGGCCTCAGCCCCAGCATTTT. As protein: CASSILGGPQPQHF.

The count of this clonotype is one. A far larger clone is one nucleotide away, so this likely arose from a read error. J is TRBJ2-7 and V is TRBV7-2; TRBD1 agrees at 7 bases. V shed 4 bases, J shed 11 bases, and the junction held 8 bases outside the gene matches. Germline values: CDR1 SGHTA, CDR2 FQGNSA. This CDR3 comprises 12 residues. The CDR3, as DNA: TGTGCCAGCAGCTCGACAGGGTTGGGAAAGTACTTC. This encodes CASSSTGLGKYF.

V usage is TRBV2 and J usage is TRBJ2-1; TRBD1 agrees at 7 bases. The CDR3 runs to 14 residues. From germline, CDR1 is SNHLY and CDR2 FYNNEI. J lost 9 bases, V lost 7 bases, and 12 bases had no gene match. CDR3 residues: CASIRQGGPAEQFF. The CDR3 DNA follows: TGTGCCAGCATCCGACAGGGTGGTCCAGCTGAGCAGTTCTTC.

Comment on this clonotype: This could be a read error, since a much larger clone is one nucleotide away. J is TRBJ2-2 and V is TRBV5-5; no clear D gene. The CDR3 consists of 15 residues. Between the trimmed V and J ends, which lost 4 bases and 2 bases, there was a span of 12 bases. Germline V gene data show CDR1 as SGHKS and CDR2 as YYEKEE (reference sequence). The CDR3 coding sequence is TGTGCCAGCAGCGTCTGGCGGATTAACACCGGGGAGCTGTTTTTT. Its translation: CASSVWRINTGELFF.

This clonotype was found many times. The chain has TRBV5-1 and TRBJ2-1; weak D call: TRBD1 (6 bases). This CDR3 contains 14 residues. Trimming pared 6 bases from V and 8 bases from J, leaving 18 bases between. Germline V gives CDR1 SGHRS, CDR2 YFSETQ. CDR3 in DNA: TGCGCCAGCACTGCCAGGGGAGTTTCTGATGAGCAGTTCTTC. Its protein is CASTARGVSDEQFF.

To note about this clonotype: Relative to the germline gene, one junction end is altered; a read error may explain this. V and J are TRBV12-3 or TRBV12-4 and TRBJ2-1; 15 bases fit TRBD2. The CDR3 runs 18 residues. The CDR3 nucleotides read TGTGCCAGCGTTGGGGGACTAGCGGGAGGCCCCTCCTACAGTGAGCAGTTCTTC. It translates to CASVGGLAGGPSYSEQFF.

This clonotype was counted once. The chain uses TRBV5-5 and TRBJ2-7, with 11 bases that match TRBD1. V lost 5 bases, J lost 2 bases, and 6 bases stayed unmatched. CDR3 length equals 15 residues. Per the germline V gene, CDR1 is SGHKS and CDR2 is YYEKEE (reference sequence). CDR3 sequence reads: CASRTGTGGPYEQYF. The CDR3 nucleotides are TGTGCCAGCAGAACCGGGACAGGGGGACCCTACGAGCAGTACTTC.

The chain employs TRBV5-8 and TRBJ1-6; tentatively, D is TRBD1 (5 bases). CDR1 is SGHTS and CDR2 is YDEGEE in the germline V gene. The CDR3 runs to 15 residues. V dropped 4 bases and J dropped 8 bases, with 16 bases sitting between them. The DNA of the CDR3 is TGTGCCAGCAGCCTGCAACCAGGGTTTGATTCACCCCTCCACTTT. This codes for CASSLQPGFDSPLHF.

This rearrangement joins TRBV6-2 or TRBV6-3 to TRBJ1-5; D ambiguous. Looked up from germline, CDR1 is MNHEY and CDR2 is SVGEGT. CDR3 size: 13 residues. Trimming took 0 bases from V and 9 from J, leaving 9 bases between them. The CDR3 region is CASSYSIWRPQHF. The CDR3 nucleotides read TGTGCCAGCAGTTACTCGATCTGGAGGCCCCAGCATTTT.

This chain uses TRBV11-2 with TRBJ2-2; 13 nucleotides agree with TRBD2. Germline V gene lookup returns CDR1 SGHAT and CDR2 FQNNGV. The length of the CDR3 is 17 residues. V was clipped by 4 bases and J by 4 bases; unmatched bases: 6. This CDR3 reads CASSYVLAGGPTGELFF. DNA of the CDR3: TGTGCCAGCAGCTACGTACTAGCGGGAGGGCCCACCGGGGAGCTGTTTTTT.

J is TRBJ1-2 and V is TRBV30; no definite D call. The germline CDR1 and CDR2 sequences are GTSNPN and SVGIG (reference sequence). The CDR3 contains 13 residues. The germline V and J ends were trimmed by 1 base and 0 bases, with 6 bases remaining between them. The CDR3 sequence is CAWSESANYGYTF. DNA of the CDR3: TGTGCCTGGAGTGAGTCAGCTAACTATGGCTACACCTTC.

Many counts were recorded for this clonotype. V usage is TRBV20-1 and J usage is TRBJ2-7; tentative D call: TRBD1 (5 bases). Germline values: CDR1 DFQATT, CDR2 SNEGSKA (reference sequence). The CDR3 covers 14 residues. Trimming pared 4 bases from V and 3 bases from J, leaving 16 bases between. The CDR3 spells CSAKHPRGNYEQYF. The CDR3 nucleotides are TGCAGTGCTAAGCACCCTAGGGGAAACTACGAGCAGTACTTC.

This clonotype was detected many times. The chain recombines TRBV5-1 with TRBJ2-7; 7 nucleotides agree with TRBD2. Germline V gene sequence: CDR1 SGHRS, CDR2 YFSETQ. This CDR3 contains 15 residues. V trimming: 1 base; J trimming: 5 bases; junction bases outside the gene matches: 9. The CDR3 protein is CASSLFGGRSDEQYF. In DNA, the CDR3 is TGCGCCAGCAGCTTGTTTGGCGGGAGATCTGACGAGCAGTACTTC.

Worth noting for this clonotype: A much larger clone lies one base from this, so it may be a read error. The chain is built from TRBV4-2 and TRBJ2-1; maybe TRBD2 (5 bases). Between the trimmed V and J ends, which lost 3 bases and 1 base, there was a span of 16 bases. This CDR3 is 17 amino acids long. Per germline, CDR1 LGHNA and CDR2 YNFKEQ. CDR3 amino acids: CASSQEDGVRSYNEQFF. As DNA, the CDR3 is TGTGCCAGCAGCCAGGAGGATGGCGTGAGATCCTACAATGAGCAGTTCTTC.

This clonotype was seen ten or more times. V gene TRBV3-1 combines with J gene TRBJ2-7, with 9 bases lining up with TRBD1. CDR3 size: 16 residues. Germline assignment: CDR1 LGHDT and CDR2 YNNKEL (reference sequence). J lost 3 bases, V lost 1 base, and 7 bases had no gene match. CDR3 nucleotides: TGTGCCAGCAGCCAAGCGTGGACAGGGGTCCTCTACGAGCAGTACTTC. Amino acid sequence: CASSQAWTGVLYEQYF.

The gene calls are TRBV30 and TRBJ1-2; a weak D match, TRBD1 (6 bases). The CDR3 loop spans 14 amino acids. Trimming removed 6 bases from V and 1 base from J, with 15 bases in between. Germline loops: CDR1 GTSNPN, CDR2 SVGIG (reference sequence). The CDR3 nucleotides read TGTGCCTGTATCAAGGACAGCTATAACTATGGCTACACCTTC. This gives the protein CACIKDSYNYGYTF.

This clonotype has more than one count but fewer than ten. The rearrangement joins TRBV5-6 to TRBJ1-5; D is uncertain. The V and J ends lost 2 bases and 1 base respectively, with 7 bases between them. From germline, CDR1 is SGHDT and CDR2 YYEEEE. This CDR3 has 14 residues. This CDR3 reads CASSFVGSNQPQHF. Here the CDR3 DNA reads TGTGCCAGCAGCTTCGTGGGAAGCAATCAGCCCCAGCATTTT.